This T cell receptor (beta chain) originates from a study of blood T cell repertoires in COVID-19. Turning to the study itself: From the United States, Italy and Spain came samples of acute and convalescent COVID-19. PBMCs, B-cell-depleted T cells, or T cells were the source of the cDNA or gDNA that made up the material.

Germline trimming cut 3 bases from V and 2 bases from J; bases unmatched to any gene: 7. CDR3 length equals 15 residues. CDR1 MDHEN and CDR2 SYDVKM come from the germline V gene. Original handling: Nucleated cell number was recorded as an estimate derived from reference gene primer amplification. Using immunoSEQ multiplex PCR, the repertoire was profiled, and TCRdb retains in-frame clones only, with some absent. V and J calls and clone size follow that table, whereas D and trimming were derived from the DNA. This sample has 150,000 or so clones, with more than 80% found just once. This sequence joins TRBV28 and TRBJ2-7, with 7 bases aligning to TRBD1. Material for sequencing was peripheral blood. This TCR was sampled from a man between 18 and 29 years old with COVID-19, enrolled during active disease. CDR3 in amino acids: CASSFYRDSAYEQYF. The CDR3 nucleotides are TGTGCCAGCAGTTTTTACCGGGACAGTGCCTACGAGCAGTACTTC.